One and the same sample provided the 19 T cell receptor beta chains below, sequenced in a study of cytomegalovirus exposure and HLA in healthy donors listed by TCRdb under 2017. The method was the immunoSEQ multiplex PCR assay. For the multiplex PCR, a mixture combining 60 forward primers for TCR Vbeta segments and 13 reverse primers for TCR Jbeta segments was used. TCRdb took this table from immuneACCESS and kept in-frame rearrangements with V and J called. Such tables lack part of the clones; where checked against another copy, unresolved V genes explain under half of the gap, and the rest is unexplained. The sample's own table lists under 150,000 clones. The ten top clones hold roughly 2% of the sample. The sample consisted of PBMCs. The receptors derive from an older woman in good health and CMV-seronegative.

The rearrangement joins TRBV6-6 to TRBJ1-3; 7 nucleotides match TRBD1. The germline gives CDR1 MNHNY, CDR2 SVGAGI (reference sequence). The CDR3 sequence is 14 residues long. Trimming at V came to 6 bases and at J to 7 bases, leaving 9 bases not matched to a gene. CDR3 in amino acids: CASSKGTEVNTIYF. CDR3 nucleotide sequence: TGTGCCAGCAGCAAGGGGACAGAAGTCAACACCATATATTTT.

The chain combines TRBV10-3 with TRBJ2-1; D call uncertain. The CDR3 consists of 12 residues. Germline V gene data show CDR1 as ENHRY and CDR2 as SYGVKD. The germline V and J ends were trimmed by 4 bases and 8 bases, with 9 bases remaining between them. The CDR3 DNA is TGTGCCATCAGTGTCGCAGAGGATGAGCAGTTCTTC. Encoded protein: CAISVAEDEQFF.

The V gene is TRBV5-4, the J gene TRBJ2-5; perhaps TRBD1 as D (6 bases). The CDR3 is 14 amino acids. From germline, CDR1 is SGHNT and CDR2 YYREEE (reference sequence). Trimming cost V 5 bases and J 1 base, with 12 bases left between them. This CDR3 reads CASSTQGLQETQYF. CDR3 nucleotide sequence: TGTGCCAGCAGTACACAGGGCCTCCAAGAGACCCAGTACTTC.

This chain uses TRBV4-1 with TRBJ1-4; TRBD1 matches at 8 bases. With 6 bases clipped from V and 7 bases from J, the junction kept 13 bases outside the gene matches. The length of the CDR3 is 16 residues. The germline gives CDR1 MGHRA, CDR2 YSYEKL. The CDR3: CASSRPGTGSSEKLFF. The CDR3 DNA reads TGCGCCAGCAGTCGTCCCGGGACAGGTTCAAGTGAAAAACTGTTTTTT.

CDR3 protein: CASSRDRFGYTF. CDR3 bases: TGTGCCAGTAGTAGGGACAGGTTCGGCTACACCTTC. This sequence joins TRBV19 and TRBJ1-2; 8 nucleotides match TRBD1. The junction had 3 bases not matched to a gene; V was cut back by 4 bases and J by 8 bases. The germline gives CDR1 LNHDA, CDR2 SQIVND (reference sequence). This CDR3 is 12 amino acids long.

The genes are TRBV11-2 and TRBJ2-3; 9 bases line up with TRBD2. CDR1 and CDR2 from the germline V gene are SGHAT and FQNNGV. Unmatched junction bases numbered 15, after V lost 1 base and J lost 4 bases. CDR3 length: 19 amino acids. The DNA of the CDR3 is TGTGCCAGCAGCTTAGGGAGGCGGGGGGGCAGGGGAGGGGCAGATACGCAGTATTTT. Protein product: CASSLGRRGGRGGADTQYF.

This chain uses TRBV9 with TRBJ1-3; 9 positions agree with TRBD1. Germline-derived CDR1 and CDR2 are SGDLS and YYNGEE. The CDR3 loop spans 17 amino acids. J lost 8 bases, V lost 5 bases, and 17 bases had no gene match. For the CDR3, the DNA is TGTGCCAGCAGGGCCGGGACAGGGTACCCCCCGGATGACACCATATATTTT. Amino acids: CASRAGTGYPPDDTIYF.

The chain joins TRBV5-6 to TRBJ2-6, with unresolved D. The CDR3 runs 13 residues. The germline V and J ends were trimmed by 4 bases and 2 bases, with 4 bases remaining between them. Germline CDR1 SGHDT, CDR2 YYEEEE. CDR3 amino acids: CASSQTGANVLTF. CDR3 DNA sequence: TGTGCCAGCAGCCAAACTGGGGCCAACGTCCTGACTTTC. Full variable domain (rest looked up from reference TRBV5-6 and TRBJ2-6): DAGVTQSPTHLIKTRGQQVTLRCSPKSGHDTVSWYQQALGQGPQFIFQYYEEEERQRGNFPDRFSGHQFPNYSSELNVNALLLGDSALYLCASSQTGANVLTFGAGSRLTVL.

This chain uses TRBV27 with TRBJ1-2; D gene uncertain. Trimming cost V 7 bases and J 5 bases, with 20 bases left between them. The CDR3 is 15 amino acids. Germline V gene sequence: CDR1 MNHEY, CDR2 SMNVEV (reference sequence). For the CDR3, the DNA is TGTGCCAGCACCACAGCTGGTATAAGTCCATATGGCTACACCTTC. It is translated as CASTTAGISPYGYTF.

The chain employs TRBV5-1 and TRBJ2-5; a weak D match, TRBD1 (5 bases). Per germline, CDR1 SGHRS and CDR2 YFSETQ. V was clipped by 1 base and J by 4 bases, with 11 bases between them. The CDR3 has 14 residues. Written as DNA, the CDR3 is TGCGCCAGCAGCTTGTACAGGCAAGCAGAGACCCAGTACTTC. It specifies CASSLYRQAETQYF.

This rearrangement joins TRBV4-1 to TRBJ2-6; D possibly corresponds to TRBD1 (7 bases). The CDR3 spans 19 residues. The germline V gene encodes CDR1 MGHRA and CDR2 YSYEKL. The germline V and J ends were trimmed by 8 bases and 0 bases, with 23 bases remaining between them. CDR3 amino acids: CASSYSGGGPYSGANVLTF. CDR3 sequence (DNA): TGCGCCAGCTCCTACTCAGGGGGAGGTCCCTACTCTGGGGCCAACGTCCTGACTTTC.

V and J are TRBV15 and TRBJ1-3; possibly TRBD1 for D (5 bases). The CDR3 has 15 residues. Germline V gene data show CDR1 as LNHNV and CDR2 as YYDKDF (reference sequence). Trimming stripped 0 bases from V and 4 bases from J, with 10 bases between. The CDR3 DNA sequence: TGTGCCACCAGCAGAGATCTAGGGGTCGGAAACACCATATATTTT. Translation: CATSRDLGVGNTIYF.

The chain uses TRBV28 and TRBJ2-7, with 10 bases fitting TRBD1. The trim removed 3 bases at V and 2 bases at J, leaving 4 bases unmatched. This CDR3 has 15 amino acids. Germline lookup yields CDR1 MDHEN and CDR2 SYDVKM. The CDR3: CASSLAGTGAYEQYF. The DNA for the CDR3 is TGTGCCAGCAGTTTGGCCGGGACAGGGGCCTACGAGCAGTACTTC.

The gene calls are TRBV19 and TRBJ2-1; 8 positions agree with TRBD1. The ends lost 3 bases at V and 7 bases at J; junction bases unmatched: 14. The CDR3 loop spans 17 amino acids. Germline CDR1 LNHDA, CDR2 SQIVND (reference sequence). The DNA for the CDR3 is TGTGCCAGTAGTATGATTGAGGCATTCAGGGGGCAAAATGAGCAGTTCTTC. Protein sequence: CASSMIEAFRGQNEQFF.

The genes are TRBV2 and TRBJ1-1, with D unclear. The length of the CDR3 is 14 residues. Trimming pared 2 bases from V and 2 bases from J, leaving 9 bases between. Germline assignment: CDR1 SNHLY and CDR2 FYNNEI. In nucleotides, the CDR3 is TGTGCCAGCAGTGAAATAACAGCCAACACTGAAGCTTTCTTT. Its translation: CASSEITANTEAFF.

The V gene is TRBV18, the J gene TRBJ2-3, with D hard to call. The CDR3 extends over 14 amino acids. Germline CDR1 KGHSH, CDR2 LQKENI. V lost 8 bases and J 2 bases, leaving 14 bases between the germline ends. CDR3 bases: TGTGCCAGCACTCCCGTATTGTACACAGATACGCAGTATTTT. This codes for CASTPVLYTDTQYF.

The V call is TRBV10-3, the J call TRBJ1-2; 7 nucleotides line up with TRBD1. The CDR3 consists of 14 residues. Per the germline V gene, CDR1 is ENHRY and CDR2 is SYGVKD. J gave up 3 bases and V 6 bases, and 7 bases lay outside the gene matches. The CDR3 DNA is TGTGCCATCAGCGAAGACAGGGATGACTATGGCTACACCTTC. It specifies CAISEDRDDYGYTF.

V usage is TRBV6-1 and J usage is TRBJ2-7, with 7 bases matching TRBD2. Germline CDR1 reads MNHNS; CDR2 reads SASEGT. The CDR3 covers 15 residues. V lost 7 bases to trimming and J lost 0 bases; unmatched junction nucleotides: 9. The CDR3 sequence: CASTLAVTSSYEQYF. The CDR3 nucleotides are TGTGCCAGCACTCTAGCGGTCACGAGCTCCTACGAGCAGTACTTC.

The gene calls are TRBV10-1 and TRBJ1-1, with D tentatively TRBD1 (6 bases). The germline gives CDR1 WNHNN, CDR2 SYGVQD (reference sequence). This CDR3 is built from 18 residues. V lost 3 bases, J lost 1 base, and 21 bases lay in between. CDR3 in DNA: TGCGCCAGCAGTGATCATAGGGGGTTCACCCTACCGAACACTGAAGCTTTCTTT. It translates to CASSDHRGFTLPNTEAFF.